The 5 T cell receptor beta chains below come from one sample, sequenced in a study of OX40 agonist ivuxolimab in advanced cancers. The table came from immunoSEQ multiplex PCR; TCRdb's copy has only in-frame clones and leaves some out. The data contain about 79,000 clones, approximately 91% of them singletons. The sample consisted of CD4+ or CD8+ T cells sorted from blood, taken in a trial of the OX40 agonist ivuxolimab. These receptors all stem from an adult with an advanced solid tumor such as melanoma, head and neck, liver or kidney cancer.

The CDR3 DNA reads TGTGCCAGCAGCTTAGAAGGGACTAGCGTAGAGACCCAGTACTTC. It encodes CASSLEGTSVETQYF. V and J are TRBV11-2 and TRBJ2-5; 10 bases line up with TRBD2. Germline V gene lookup returns CDR1 SGHAT and CDR2 FQNNGV. The V and J ends lost 0 bases and 4 bases, in that order; junction bases with no gene match: 2. The CDR3 consists of 15 residues.

This chain joins TRBV4-1 and TRBJ2-1; D possibly corresponds to TRBD1 (5 bases). V lost 4 bases to trimming and J lost 2 bases, with 9 bases between them. Germline V CDR1 and CDR2: MGHRA, YSYEKL. This CDR3 has 14 amino acids. The CDR3 nucleotides are TGCGCCAGCAGCCCTCCAGGGCCCTACAATGAGCAGTTCTTC. Translation gives CASSPPGPYNEQFF.

The chain employs TRBV18 and TRBJ1-2; 7 bases line up with TRBD1. This CDR3 spans 13 amino acids. Germline CDR1 and CDR2: KGHSH and LQKENI. V lost 6 bases and J lost 3; bases outside the gene matches: 4. CDR3 sequence (DNA): TGTGCCAGCTCGCCCGACAGGGACTATGGCTACACCTTC. Translation: CASSPDRDYGYTF.

This chain uses TRBV7-2 with TRBJ2-7, with 7 bases fitting TRBD2. Trimming at V came to 5 bases and at J to 4 bases, leaving 8 bases not matched to a gene. There are 14 residues in the CDR3. Germline V CDR1 and CDR2: SGHTA, FQGNSA. CDR3 DNA: TGTACCAGCAGCACTGTTGCCGGGGGGTACGAGCAGTACTTC. This codes for CTSSTVAGGYEQYF.

This clone was counted between two and nine times. This rearrangement joins TRBV21-1 to TRBJ1-1. TRBV21-1 is listed as a pseudogene. The CDR3 length is 10 residues. This CDR3 reads CASTGRQAFF. As DNA, the CDR3 is TGTGCCAGCACCGGGAGACAAGCTTTCTTT.